The 27 T cell receptor beta chains presented below share a single source sample, sequenced in a study of cytomegalovirus exposure and HLA in healthy donors. This PCR relied on a set of 60 Vbeta primers and 13 Jbeta primers. Produced via immunoSEQ multiplex PCR; TCRdb's table is partial and in-frame only. The sample carries under 150,000 clones, about 81% recorded once. Sequenced: PBMCs. The receptor source for this set is a middle-aged woman in good health and CMV-seropositive.

This clone was seen a single time. The same CDR3 is also encoded by other DNA sequences in this sample. The rearrangement uses TRBV29-1 and TRBJ2-3; D call uncertain. The V end lost 0 bases, the J end lost 2 bases, and 9 bases lay between the germline ends. This CDR3 comprises 14 residues. The germline CDR1 and CDR2 sequences are SQVTM and ANQGSEA. The CDR3 is CSVEDLDLTDTQYF. CDR3 DNA: TGCAGCGTTGAAGATCTAGACCTCACAGATACGCAGTATTTT.

This clone has a handful of counts. An end of the junction does not agree with germline; a read error may underlie this. This sequence joins TRBV5-1 and TRBJ2-2; 9 positions agree with TRBD1. The CDR3 is made up of 15 amino acids. Germline-derived CDR1 and CDR2 are SGHRS and YFSETQ. Here the CDR3 DNA reads TGCGCCAGCAGCCGGGACAGGGAAGACACCGGGGAGCAGTTTTTT. Translated, it gives CASSRDREDTGEQFF.

V usage is TRBV27 and J usage is TRBJ2-2; TRBD2 matches at 14 bases. The germline V gene has CDR1 MNHEY and CDR2 SMNVEV (reference sequence). This CDR3 contains 18 residues. The ends lost 5 bases at V and 4 bases at J; junction bases unmatched: 9. Here the CDR3 DNA reads TGTGCCAGCAGTCCGCGGACTAGCGGGAGGTCGGGCACCGGGGAGCTGTTTTTT. Amino acid sequence: CASSPRTSGRSGTGELFF.

J is TRBJ2-7 and V is TRBV5-1; the D gene is possibly TRBD1 (5 bases). This CDR3 is built from 14 residues. CDR1 and CDR2 (germline): SGHRS, YFSETQ. V gave up 5 bases and J gave up 0 bases, with 12 bases separating them. The CDR3 region is CASSTTGSSYEQYF. DNA for the CDR3: TGCGCCAGCAGTACTACAGGATCCTCCTACGAGCAGTACTTC.

The CDR3 region has the DNA TGTGCCAGCAGCGACCCATCTACTAACACCGGGGAGCTGTTTTTT. Its protein product is CASSDPSTNTGELFF. The chain employs TRBV9 and TRBJ2-2; D call uncertain. There are 15 residues in the CDR3. Germline CDR1 and CDR2: SGDLS and YYNGEE. V was trimmed by 3 bases and J by 2 bases, leaving 11 bases between them.

The count of this clone is one. The rearrangement uses TRBV18 and TRBJ2-3, with TRBD1 identical over 9 bases. Trimming removed 1 base from V and 2 bases from J; junction bases left unmatched: 7. CDR3 length equals 17 residues. CDR1 and CDR2 (germline): KGHSH, LQKENI. The CDR3 region is CASSPLPGQGITDTQYF. CDR3 bases: TGTGCCAGCTCACCACTCCCGGGACAGGGCATCACAGATACGCAGTATTTT.

This clone was recorded only once. The rearrangement joins TRBV27 to TRBJ2-3; TRBD2 aligns across 7 bases. This CDR3 contains 13 residues. Germline values: CDR1 MNHEY, CDR2 SMNVEV (reference sequence). The V and J ends lost 1 base and 13 bases, in that order; junction bases with no gene match: 8. The CDR3 DNA sequence: TGTGCCAGCAGTTTATTTGACGCGGGGAGGGAGTATTTT. Protein sequence: CASSLFDAGREYF.

This clone occurred a few times. V and J are TRBV28 and TRBJ2-1, with D tentatively TRBD1 (7 bases). The CDR3 is made up of 14 amino acids. Between the trimmed V and J ends, which lost 8 bases and 1 base, there was a span of 12 bases. Looked up from germline, CDR1 is MDHEN and CDR2 is SYDVKM. This chain's CDR3 is CASLPGGSYNEQFF. DNA for the CDR3: TGTGCCAGCTTACCAGGGGGGTCCTACAATGAGCAGTTCTTC.

The genes are TRBV7-9 and TRBJ1-4; 7 positions match TRBD1. From germline, CDR1 is SEHNR and CDR2 FQNEAQ (reference sequence). Trimming at V came to 4 bases and at J to 8 bases, leaving 13 bases not matched to a gene. CDR3 size: 16 residues. This CDR3 reads CASSSVQGEPYEKLFF. CDR3 DNA: TGTGCCAGCAGCTCCGTCCAGGGGGAACCGTACGAAAAACTGTTTTTT.

The chain uses TRBV28 and TRBJ2-5; 9 bases align to TRBD2. Trimming removed 2 bases from V and 3 bases from J; junction bases left unmatched: 4. Germline assignment: CDR1 MDHEN and CDR2 SYDVKM. The CDR3 loop spans 15 amino acids. The CDR3 region has the DNA TGTGCCAGCAGTTTAGGTAGCGGGAGTGAAGAGACCCAGTACTTC. Amino acids: CASSLGSGSEETQYF. Combining the CDR3 with reference TRBV28 and TRBJ2-5 gives the whole variable domain DVKVTQSSRYLVKRTGEKVFLECVQDMDHENMFWYRQDPGLGLRLIYFSYDVKMKEKGDIPEGYSVSREKKERFSLILESASTNQTSMYLCASSLGSGSEETQYFGPGTRLLVL.

This clone appeared a single time. The V and J genes are TRBV5-1 and TRBJ2-5, with a tentative D call TRBD1 (6 bases). Trimming shortened V by 4 bases and J by 0 bases, and 13 bases separated the two germline ends. CDR3 size: 15 residues. Germline lookup yields CDR1 SGHRS and CDR2 YFSETQ. The CDR3 sequence is CASSAGTGYQETQYF. CDR3 nucleotide sequence: TGCGCCAGCAGCGCCGGAACAGGGTACCAAGAGACCCAGTACTTC.

This clone has a handful of counts. This chain joins TRBV13 and TRBJ2-5, with TRBD1 matching over 11 bases. The last part of the DNA fits TRBJ2-7 better; the J call may be wrong. The length of the CDR3 is 16 residues. Germline CDR1 PRHDT, CDR2 FYEKMQ (reference sequence). CDR3 coding DNA: TGTGCCAGCAGCTTAGGCCGGACAGGGGGCATATACGAGCAGTACTTC. Encoded protein: CASSLGRTGGIYEQYF.

This chain links TRBV2 with TRBJ2-1; TRBD2 aligns across 15 bases. The CDR3 has 17 amino acids. The junction had 11 bases not matched to a gene; V was cut back by 5 bases and J by 9 bases. Germline V lookup: CDR1 SNHLY, CDR2 FYNNEI. CDR3 sequence: CASSRTSGGAGGGEQFF. Here the CDR3 DNA reads TGTGCCAGCAGTAGGACTAGCGGGGGGGCGGGAGGAGGTGAGCAGTTCTTC. Combining the CDR3 with reference TRBV2 and TRBJ2-1 gives the whole variable domain EPEVTQTPSHQVTQMGQEVILRCVPISNHLYFYWYRQILGQKVEFLVSFYNNEISEKSEIFDDQFSVERPDGSNFTLKIRSTKLEDSAMYFCASSRTSGGAGGGEQFFGPGTRLTVL.

The chain is built from TRBV6-1 and TRBJ1-5, with TRBD1 matching over 7 bases. Germline loops: CDR1 MNHNS, CDR2 SASEGT. The CDR3 consists of 13 residues. V lost 6 bases, J lost 4 bases, and 3 bases stayed unmatched. In nucleotides, the CDR3 is TGTGCCAGCAGCGCAGGGGGAAATCAGCCCCAGCATTTT. Translation: CASSAGGNQPQHF.

The chain combines TRBV11-1 with TRBJ2-4; possibly TRBD2 for D (6 bases). Trimming removed 4 bases from V and 9 bases from J, with 13 bases in between. CDR3 length equals 13 residues. CDR1 is SGHAT, CDR2 FQDESV, per germline (reference sequence). The CDR3 spells CASSSGRLGIQYF. In nucleotides, the CDR3 is TGTGCCAGCAGCTCCGGTCGACTAGGCATTCAGTACTTC.

The V call is TRBV15, the J call TRBJ2-7; TRBD1 aligns across 7 bases. The germline gives CDR1 LNHNV, CDR2 YYDKDF (reference sequence). V lost 0 bases and J lost 5; bases outside the gene matches: 7. The CDR3 length is 15 residues. The CDR3 reads CATSRDRGQLHEQYF. CDR3 nucleotides: TGTGCCACCAGCAGAGACCGGGGACAGCTCCACGAGCAGTACTTC.

The V and J genes are TRBV5-4 and TRBJ2-5, with 8 nucleotides matching TRBD1. The V and J ends lost 5 bases and 4 bases, in that order; junction bases with no gene match: 10. Germline lookup yields CDR1 SGHNT and CDR2 YYREEE (reference sequence). CDR3 length equals 15 residues. CDR3 nucleotide sequence: TGTGCCAGCAGTCCAGGGGGCGGGTTTACAGAGACCCAGTACTTC. It yields the protein CASSPGGGFTETQYF.

The rearrangement joins TRBV5-1 to TRBJ2-1; 8 bases are shared with TRBD2. This CDR3 comprises 17 residues. In germline, CDR1 is SGHRS, CDR2 YFSETQ. Losses at the gene ends were 2 bases for V and 0 bases for J; bases not matched to a gene: 7. The CDR3 DNA follows: TGCGCCAGCAGCTTCTCTCGGGGGGGGGCCTCCTACAATGAGCAGTTCTTC. Encoded protein: CASSFSRGGASYNEQFF.

This CDR3 reads CASSLGLADSDTQYF. The CDR3 nucleotides are TGTGCCAGCAGCCTGGGACTAGCGGACAGTGATACGCAGTATTTT. The V call is TRBV14, the J call TRBJ2-3, with TRBD2 identical over 11 bases. The J segment lost 6 bases and the V segment lost 4 bases, leaving 6 bases of the junction unmatched. Germline loops: CDR1 SGHDN, CDR2 FVKESK. The CDR3 length is 15 residues.

This sequence joins TRBV10-3 and TRBJ2-5; 13 nucleotides align to TRBD2. The germline gives CDR1 ENHRY, CDR2 SYGVKD. CDR3 size: 16 residues. J gave up 5 bases and V 0 bases, and 3 bases lay outside the gene matches. CDR3 nucleotide sequence: TGTGCCATCAGTGAGTCGGGACTAGCGGGACGGGAGACCCAGTACTTC. This gives the protein CAISESGLAGRETQYF.

This chain joins TRBV28 and TRBJ2-7; possible D gene TRBD1, 7 bases. Germline loops: CDR1 MDHEN, CDR2 SYDVKM. The CDR3 sequence is 15 residues long. Trimming took off 1 base at V and 6 bases at J, with 16 bases between the two ends. This CDR3 is CASSLFRNRGGEQYF. CDR3 nucleotides: TGTGCCAGCAGTTTATTCAGGAACAGGGGAGGCGAGCAGTACTTC.

This chain links TRBV7-3 with TRBJ2-7; possible D gene TRBD1, 6 bases. This CDR3 has 13 amino acids. Germline V CDR1 and CDR2: SGHTA, FQGTGA. Trimming cost V 4 bases and J 10 bases, with 17 bases left between them. The DNA for the CDR3 is TGTGCCAGCAGCTCCCCGGGACACGATTACCAGTACTTC. Translation gives CASSSPGHDYQYF.

This clone showed up just a few times. V and J are TRBV5-5 and TRBJ2-5; TRBD2 might be the D (7 bases). The V end lost 2 bases, the J end lost 5 bases, and 16 bases lay between the germline ends. The CDR3 contains 15 residues. Germline-derived CDR1 and CDR2 are SGHKS and YYEKEE (reference sequence). The CDR3 reads CASSFRQGRGETQYF. As DNA, the CDR3 is TGTGCCAGCAGCTTTCGTCAGGGGAGGGGGGAGACCCAGTACTTC. Using reference TRBV5-5 and TRBJ2-5 for the parts outside the CDR3, the full variable domain is DAGVTQSPTHLIKTRGQQVTLRCSPISGHKSVSWYQQVLGQGPQFIFQYYEKEERGRGNFPDRFSARQFPNYSSELNVNALLLGDSALYLCASSFRQGRGETQYFGPGTRLLVL.

The rearrangement joins TRBV27 to TRBJ2-5; TRBD2 agrees at 11 bases. V was pared by 2 bases and J by 3 bases, with 8 bases of the junction left unmatched. Germline V CDR1 and CDR2: MNHEY, SMNVEV (reference sequence). The CDR3 is 17 residues long. CDR3 sequence reads: CASSLRGSGGAEETQYF. The CDR3 bases are TGTGCCAGCAGTTTAAGAGGTAGCGGGGGGGCGGAAGAGACCCAGTACTTC.

This clone occurred a few times. The genes are TRBV27 and TRBJ2-1; 11 nucleotides align to TRBD2. Germline V CDR1 and CDR2: MNHEY, SMNVEV (reference sequence). Trimming took 3 bases from V and 4 from J; bases not matched to a gene: 8. The CDR3 runs 17 residues. The CDR3 sequence is CASSFVGLAGGYNEQFF. The CDR3 DNA is TGTGCCAGCAGTTTTGTGGGTCTAGCGGGGGGTTACAATGAGCAGTTCTTC.

The CDR3 DNA is TGTGCCAGCAGCTTAGATCCGGGAGTAAATACCGGGGAGCTGTTTTTT. Encoded protein: CASSLDPGVNTGELFF. The rearrangement joins TRBV7-2 to TRBJ2-2, with D possibly TRBD2 on 6 matching bases. Deletions cut 1 base from V and 5 bases from J, with 14 bases between. The CDR3 length is 16 residues. The germline gives CDR1 SGHTA, CDR2 FQGNSA.

This clone was detected only a few times. The chain uses TRBV6-1 and TRBJ2-7, with D possibly TRBD1 on 5 matching bases. Germline V lookup: CDR1 MNHNS, CDR2 SASEGT. The CDR3 loop spans 12 amino acids. The germline V and J ends were trimmed by 6 bases and 4 bases, with 10 bases remaining between them. As DNA, the CDR3 is TGTGCCAGCAGCCGACAGATATACGAGCAGTACTTC. As protein: CASSRQIYEQYF.